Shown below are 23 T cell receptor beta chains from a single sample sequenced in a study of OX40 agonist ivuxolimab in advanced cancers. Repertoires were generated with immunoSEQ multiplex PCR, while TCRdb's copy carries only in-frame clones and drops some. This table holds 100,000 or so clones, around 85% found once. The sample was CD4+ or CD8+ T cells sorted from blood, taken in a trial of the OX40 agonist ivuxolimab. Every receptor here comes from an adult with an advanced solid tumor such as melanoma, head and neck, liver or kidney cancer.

CDR3 protein: CASRLVVRQDNSPLHF. In DNA form, the CDR3 reads TGTGCAAGTCGCTTAGTCGTAAGGCAGGATAATTCACCCCTCCACTTT. V usage is TRBV12-2 and J usage is TRBJ1-6; TRBD1, as called in the table, went unchecked against the DNA. TRBV12-2 is a listed pseudogene. The CDR3 extends over 16 amino acids.

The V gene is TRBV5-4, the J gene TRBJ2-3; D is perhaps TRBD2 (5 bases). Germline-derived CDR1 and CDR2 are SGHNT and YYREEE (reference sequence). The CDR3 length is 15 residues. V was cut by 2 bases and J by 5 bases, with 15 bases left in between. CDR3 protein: CASSFSRGVEDTQYF. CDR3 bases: TGTGCCAGCAGCTTCAGCCGGGGAGTGGAAGATACGCAGTATTTT.

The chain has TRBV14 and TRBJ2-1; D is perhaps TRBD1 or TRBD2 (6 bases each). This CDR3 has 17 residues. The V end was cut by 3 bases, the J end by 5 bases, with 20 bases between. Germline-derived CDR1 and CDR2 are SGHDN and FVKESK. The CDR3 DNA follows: TGTGCCAGCAGCCACCTGAGGGGGGCCTCCCCCAACAATGAGCAGTTCTTC. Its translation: CASSHLRGASPNNEQFF.

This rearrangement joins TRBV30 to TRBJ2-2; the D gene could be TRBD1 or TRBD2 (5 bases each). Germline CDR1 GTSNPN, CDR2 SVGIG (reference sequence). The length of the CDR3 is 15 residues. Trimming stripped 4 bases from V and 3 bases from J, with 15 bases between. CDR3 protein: CAWKPGTTYTGELFF. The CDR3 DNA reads TGTGCCTGGAAACCCGGGACCACTTACACCGGGGAGCTGTTTTTT.

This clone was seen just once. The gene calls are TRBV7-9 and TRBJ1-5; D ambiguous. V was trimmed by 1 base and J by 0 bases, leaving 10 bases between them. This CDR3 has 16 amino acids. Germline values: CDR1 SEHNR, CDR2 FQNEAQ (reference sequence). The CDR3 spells CASSLGGSNSNQPQHF. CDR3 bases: TGTGCCAGCAGCTTAGGTGGCAGCAATAGCAATCAGCCCCAGCATTTT.

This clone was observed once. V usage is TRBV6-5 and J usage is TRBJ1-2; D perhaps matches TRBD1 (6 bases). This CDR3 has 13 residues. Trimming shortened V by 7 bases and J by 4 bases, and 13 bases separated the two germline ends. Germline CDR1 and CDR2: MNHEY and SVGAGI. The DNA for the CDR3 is TGTGCCAGCACTTTCCCGGGGGCCTATGGCTACACCTTC. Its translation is CASTFPGAYGYTF.

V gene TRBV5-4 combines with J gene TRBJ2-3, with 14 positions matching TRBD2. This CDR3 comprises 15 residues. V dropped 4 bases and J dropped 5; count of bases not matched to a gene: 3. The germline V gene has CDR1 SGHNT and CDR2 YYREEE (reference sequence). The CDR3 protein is CASSPGLAGVDTQYF. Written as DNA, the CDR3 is TGTGCCAGCAGCCCGGGACTAGCGGGAGTAGATACGCAGTATTTT.

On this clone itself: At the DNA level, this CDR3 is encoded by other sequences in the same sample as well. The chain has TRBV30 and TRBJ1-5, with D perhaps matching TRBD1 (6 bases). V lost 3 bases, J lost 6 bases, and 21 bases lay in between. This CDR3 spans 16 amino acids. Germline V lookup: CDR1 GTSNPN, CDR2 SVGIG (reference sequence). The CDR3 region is CAWSLGWGREGQPQHF. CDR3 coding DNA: TGTGCCTGGAGCCTGGGCTGGGGGCGGGAGGGTCAGCCCCAGCATTTT.

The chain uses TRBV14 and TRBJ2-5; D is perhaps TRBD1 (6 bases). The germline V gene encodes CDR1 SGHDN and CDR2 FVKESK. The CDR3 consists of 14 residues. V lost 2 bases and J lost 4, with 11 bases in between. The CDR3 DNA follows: TGTGCCAGCAGCCAAAGGACAGATGGAGAGACCCAGTACTTC. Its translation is CASSQRTDGETQYF.

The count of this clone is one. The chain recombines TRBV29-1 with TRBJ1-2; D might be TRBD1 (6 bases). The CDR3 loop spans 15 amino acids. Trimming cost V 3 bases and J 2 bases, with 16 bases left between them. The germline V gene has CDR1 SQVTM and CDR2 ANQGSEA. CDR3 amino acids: CSVDELGAVNYGYTF. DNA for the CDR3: TGCAGCGTTGACGAGTTGGGGGCGGTAAACTATGGCTACACCTTC.

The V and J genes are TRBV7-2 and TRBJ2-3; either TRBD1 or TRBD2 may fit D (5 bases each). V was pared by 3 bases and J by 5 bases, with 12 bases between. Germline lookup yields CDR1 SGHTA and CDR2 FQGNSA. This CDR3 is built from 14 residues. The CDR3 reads CASSFPGRQDTQYF. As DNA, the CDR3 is TGTGCCAGCAGCTTTCCGGGACGACAAGATACGCAGTATTTT.

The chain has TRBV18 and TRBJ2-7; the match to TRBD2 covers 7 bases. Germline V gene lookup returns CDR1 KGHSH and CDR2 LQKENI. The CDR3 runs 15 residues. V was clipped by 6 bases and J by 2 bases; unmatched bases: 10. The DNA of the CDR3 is TGTGCCAGCTCCCCGGCGGGGGAGGGAGCCTACGAGCAGTACTTC. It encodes CASSPAGEGAYEQYF.

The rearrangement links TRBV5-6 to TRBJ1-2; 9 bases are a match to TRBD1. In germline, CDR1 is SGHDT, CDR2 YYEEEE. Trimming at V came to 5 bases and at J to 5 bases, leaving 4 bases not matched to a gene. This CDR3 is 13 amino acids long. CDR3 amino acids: CASRLGQGYGYTF. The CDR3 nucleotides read TGTGCCAGCAGACTGGGACAGGGTTATGGCTACACCTTC.

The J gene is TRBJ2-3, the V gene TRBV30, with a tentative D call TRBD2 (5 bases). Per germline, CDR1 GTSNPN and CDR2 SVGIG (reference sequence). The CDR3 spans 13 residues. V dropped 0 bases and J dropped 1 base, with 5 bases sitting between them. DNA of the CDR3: TGTGCCTGGAGTGTAGCGGGCACAGATACGCAGTATTTT. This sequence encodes CAWSVAGTDTQYF.

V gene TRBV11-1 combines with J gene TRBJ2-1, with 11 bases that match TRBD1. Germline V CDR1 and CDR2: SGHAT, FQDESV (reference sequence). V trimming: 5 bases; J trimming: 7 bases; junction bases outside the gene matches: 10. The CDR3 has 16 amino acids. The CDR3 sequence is CASSLLGQGAYNEQFF. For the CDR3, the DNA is TGTGCCAGCAGCCTTCTCGGACAGGGGGCATATAATGAGCAGTTCTTC.

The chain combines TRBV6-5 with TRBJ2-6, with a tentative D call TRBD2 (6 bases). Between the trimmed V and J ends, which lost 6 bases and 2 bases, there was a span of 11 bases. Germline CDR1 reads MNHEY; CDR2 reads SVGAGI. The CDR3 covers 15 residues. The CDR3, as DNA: TGTGCCAGCAGCCCCGGGGGTGCTGGGGCCAACGTCCTGACTTTC. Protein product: CASSPGGAGANVLTF.

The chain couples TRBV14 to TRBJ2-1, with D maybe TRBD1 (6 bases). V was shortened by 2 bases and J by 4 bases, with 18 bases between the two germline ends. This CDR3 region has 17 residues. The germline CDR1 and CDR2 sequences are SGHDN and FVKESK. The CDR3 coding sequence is TGTGCCAGCAGCCAACGGTTACAGGGTTCAGGGTACAATGAGCAGTTCTTC. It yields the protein CASSQRLQGSGYNEQFF.

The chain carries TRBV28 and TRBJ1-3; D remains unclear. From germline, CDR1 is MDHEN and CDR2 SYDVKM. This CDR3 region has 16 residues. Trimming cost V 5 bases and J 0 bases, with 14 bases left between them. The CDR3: CASSPSLLDSGNTIYF. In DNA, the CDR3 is TGTGCCAGCAGTCCCTCGTTACTGGACTCTGGAAACACCATATATTTT.

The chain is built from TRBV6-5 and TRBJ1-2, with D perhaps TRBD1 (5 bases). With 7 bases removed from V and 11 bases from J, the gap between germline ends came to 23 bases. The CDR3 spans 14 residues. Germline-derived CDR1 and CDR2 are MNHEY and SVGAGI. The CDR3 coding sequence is TGTGCCAGCACATGGGGCGGTTCCACCTCAGGGTACACCTTC. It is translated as CASTWGGSTSGYTF.

The CDR3, as DNA: TGTGCCAGTAGTAGCAACTCCGGGGAGACCCAGTACTTC. Protein sequence: CASSSNSGETQYF. The chain couples TRBV19 to TRBJ2-5; no clear D. V lost 4 bases and J lost 5, with 11 bases in between. The germline V gene has CDR1 LNHDA and CDR2 SQIVND (reference sequence). This CDR3 spans 13 amino acids.

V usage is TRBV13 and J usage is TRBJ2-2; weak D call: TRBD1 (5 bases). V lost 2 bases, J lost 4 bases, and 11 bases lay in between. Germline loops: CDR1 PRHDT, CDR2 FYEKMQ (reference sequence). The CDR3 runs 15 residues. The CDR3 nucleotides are TGTGCCAGCAGCTTACGTCAGGGAAGCACCGGGGAGCTGTTTTTT. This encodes CASSLRQGSTGELFF.

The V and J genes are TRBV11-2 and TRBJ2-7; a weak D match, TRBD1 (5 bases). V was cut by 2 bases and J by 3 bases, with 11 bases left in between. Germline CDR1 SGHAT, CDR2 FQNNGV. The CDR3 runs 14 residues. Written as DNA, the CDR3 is TGTGCCAGCAGCTTACAGGACACCCGCTACGAGCAGTACTTC. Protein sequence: CASSLQDTRYEQYF.

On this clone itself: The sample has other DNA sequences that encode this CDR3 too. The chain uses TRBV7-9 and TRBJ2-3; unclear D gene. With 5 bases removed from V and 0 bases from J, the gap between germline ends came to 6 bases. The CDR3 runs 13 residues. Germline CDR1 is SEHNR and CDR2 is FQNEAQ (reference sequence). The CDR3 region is CASSLASTDTQYF. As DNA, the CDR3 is TGTGCCAGCAGCCTTGCTAGCACAGATACGCAGTATTTT.